Following are 5 T cell receptor beta chains from one sample sequenced in a study of early T cells in non-severe SARS-CoV-2 infection. MiXCR was run by TCRdb on the 5' RACE reads, yielding one entry per CDR3 protein. Of 55,000 to 80,000 distinct CDR3 sequences listed, 7% to 9.5% are singletons. The starting material was whole blood, obtained at baseline. Receptors originate from an adult who was a healthcare worker with PCR-confirmed SARS-CoV-2 infection or an uninfected control (not recorded which).

The table lists this clonotype with many counts. This chain connects TRBV20-1 to TRBJ1-2, with a possible D match to TRBD1 (5 bases). The germline CDR1 and CDR2 sequences are DFQATT and SNEGSKA (reference sequence). V shed 2 bases and J shed 7 bases, with 20 bases lying between them. CDR3 length: 15 residues. The CDR3 DNA reads as TGCAGTGCTAGAAAGGAGCTTCAGGGTTCGTTTGGCTACACCTTC. Encoded protein: CSARKELQGSFGYTF.

This clonotype was observed at least ten times. V is TRBV13 and J is TRBJ1-1, with D hard to call. Germline V gene sequence: CDR1 PRHDT, CDR2 FYEKMQ (reference sequence). The CDR3 is 15 residues long. V shed 4 bases and J shed 1 base, with 13 bases lying between them. DNA of the CDR3: TGTGCCAGCAGCTCTAAGGAGAGAGCGAACACTGAAGCTTTCTTT. Its translation: CASSSKERANTEAFF.

This clonotype was recorded at least ten times. This chain connects TRBV3-1 to TRBJ1-2; no reliable D call. V was shortened by 2 bases and J by 4 bases, with 2 bases between the two germline ends. CDR1 is LGHDT and CDR2 is YNNKEL in the germline V gene (reference sequence). This CDR3 spans 11 amino acids. The chain's CDR3 is CASSQSYGYTF. The CDR3 nucleotides are TGTGCCAGCAGCCAAAGCTATGGCTACACCTTC.

This clonotype was counted between two and nine times. This chain joins TRBV20-1 and TRBJ2-3; 10 nucleotides align to TRBD2. Trimming removed 1 base from V and 1 base from J; junction bases left unmatched: 2. This CDR3 is 15 amino acids long. Germline V gene lookup returns CDR1 DFQATT and CDR2 SNEGSKA (reference sequence). The CDR3 loop is CSARALAGGTDTQYF. As DNA, the CDR3 is TGCAGTGCTAGAGCCCTAGCGGGGGGCACAGATACGCAGTATTTT.

DNA for the CDR3: TGCAGTGCTAGAGATGGGACGCAGCCGACTGAAGCTTTCTTT. This encodes CSARDGTQPTEAFF. V is TRBV20-1 and J is TRBJ1-1, with TRBD1 as a possible D gene (5 bases). The V gene's germline CDR1 is DFQATT and CDR2 SNEGSKA (reference sequence). The V end was cut by 0 bases, the J end by 5 bases, with 13 bases between. The CDR3 runs to 14 residues.